Included here is one T cell receptor (beta chain) sequence, with context. Its antigen remains unidentified. There are no base qualities to consult, and no much larger clone falls within one base. The germline V gene sets CDR1 to SGHTA and CDR2 to FQGNSA. V and J are trimmed by 4 bases and 2 bases, and the gene matches miss 6 bases of the junction. The CDR3 spans 15 residues, from the cysteine through the phenylalanine. The only DNA kept is the CDR3, 45 bases in frame from the first base. This sample was taken from a study of T cell responses to AZD1222 COVID-19 vaccine (dated by TCRdb to about 2021). As for the study more broadly: AZD1222 recipients given second doses at about 4 weeks or at about 12 weeks were pooled, since spike-specific TCR depth and breadth were not found to differ between the two schedules. TCR sequencing was performed for approximately 240 trial participants, of whom around 210 were given two doses of AZD1222 and some 26 were given two doses of MenACWY control vaccine. Trial participants were enrolled by age into subgroups of 18-55, 56-69 and 70-plus years, and about 150, 27 and 61 TCR-sequenced participants, respectively, were included in these subgroups.

Sample time point, as interpreted from the label and publication: baseline before first vaccination. Samples from vaccinated people were obtained from the UK trials COV001 and COV002, which included a single-blind randomized controlled phase 2/3 trial of AZD1222 (ChAdOx1 nCoV-19) in healthy adults. Trial participant PBMC samples were collected at day 0 and day 28 after the second dose for TCRbeta chain sequencing. The CDR3 regions of human TCRbeta chains were analyzed by immunosequencing. The paper's processing steps were these. TCRs in the repertoires were compared against a reference library of SARS-CoV-2-specific TCRs that had been generated with the MIRA antigen-specificity platform. Breadth was defined as the fraction of unique TCRs that were SARS-CoV-2-associated, and depth was defined as the fraction of total T cells that were SARS-CoV-2-associated. Using the MIRA data, each spike-specific TCR was mapped to the spike region that the TCR reacts to and placed in a CD4 or CD8 class. Log10-transformed breadth and depth values were compared by one-way ANOVA with Sidak's multiple comparisons tests. Drawn from immuneACCESS, this table holds only the in-frame rearrangements with V and J called that TCRdb kept. Clones are partly lost; checked studies trace under half to an unresolved V gene and leave the rest unexplained. That table furnishes V, J and clone size, whereas the DNA furnished D and trimming. A total of approximately 120,000 clones appear in this sample, around 90% of them only once. The ten largest clones capture under 5% of the sample.

The paper's findings and limits, for the study overall: Epitopes outside the regions mutated in the B.1.351 and B.1.1.7 variants were reportedly recognized by nearly half of the unique spike-specific TCRs. CD4 TCRs associated with the vaccine covered the entire spike protein, and the dominant responses were in regions 160-218 and 743-854. In the small 56-69-year group, the increase in depth fell short of significance, most likely because of low power. Because no samples from the day 14 peak response were available, repertoires could be characterized only after the peak T cell response. Conclusions about previously exposed vaccinees are limited because only six or seven AZD1222 recipients were SARS-CoV-2 seropositive at baseline. Participants were mostly white British and included more females than males, and it was suggested by the authors that clonal diversity may have been underestimated. After two AZD1222 doses, both the breadth and the depth of spike-specific TCRs were significantly higher than at day 0 and than in MenACWY recipients.

The clonotype comes from an adult in good health. This chain joins TRBV7-2 to TRBJ2-5, and TRBD2 aligns with 8 junction nucleotides. This material consisted of peripheral blood, taken on day 0 of AZD1222 vaccination. The DNA is as follows: TGTGCCAGCAGCTCAGCGGGGGTCCTACAAGAGACCCAGTACTTC. Its protein reads: CASSSAGVLQETQYF.